This T cell receptor (beta chain) was captured in a study of T cells in Graves' hyperthyroidism and ophthalmopathy. The J segment lost 1 base and the V segment lost 4 bases, leaving 12 bases of the junction unmatched. The length of the CDR3 is 17 residues. Looked up from germline, CDR1 is SEHNR and CDR2 is FQNEAQ (reference sequence). Amplification targeted TCR beta CDR3 regions from RNA transcripts. An initial round of RT-PCR targeting the TCR CDR3 relied on the HTBI primer set. TCRdb analysed the multiplex PCR reads with MiXCR anew, one entry per CDR3 protein. The table shows around 580,000 distinct CDR3 sequences, with about 43% occurring only once.

This TCR was recovered from a woman younger than 35 with Graves' hyperthyroidism. The sample was peripheral blood or thyroid tissue (not recorded which). The chain combines TRBV7-9 with TRBJ1-2; 7 bases match TRBD1. The CDR3 protein is CASSYSGRDRYNYGYTF. CDR3 sequence (DNA): TGTGCCAGCAGCTATAGCGGGAGGGACAGATATAACTATGGCTACACCTTC.